Below, 28 T cell receptor beta chains from the same sample are listed, as sequenced in a study of blood T cell repertoires in COVID-19 (TCRdb year 2020). Libraries were prepared through the immunoSEQ multiplex PCR assay. TCRdb carries this immuneACCESS record with in-frame sequences only. Its versions omit some clonotypes, under half of them owing to an unresolved V gene in the studies checked, with the rest unexplained. The sample records tens of thousands of clones, more than 80% of which are singletons. The top ten constitute roughly 2% of the sample. Sequencing was done on a sample of peripheral blood. Source of these receptors: a man aged 25 to 45 with acute or convalescent COVID-19.

CDR3 nucleotides: TGTGCCAGTAGTATTGAAGGGGAGGGATACAATGAGCAGTTCTTC. Its protein product is CASSIEGEGYNEQFF. The chain carries TRBV19 and TRBJ2-1; the match to TRBD2 covers 7 bases. Looked up from germline, CDR1 is LNHDA and CDR2 is SQIVND (reference sequence). Trimming removed 3 bases from V and 4 bases from J; junction bases left unmatched: 6. CDR3 size: 15 residues.

The rearrangement uses TRBV6-4 and TRBJ2-7; D is unresolved. CDR3 length: 17 amino acids. V lost 2 bases to trimming and J lost 2 bases, with 19 bases between them. The germline CDR1 and CDR2 sequences are MRHNA and SNTAGT. The CDR3 sequence: CASSDTPPGSRTYEQYF. The DNA for the CDR3 is TGTGCCAGCAGTGACACCCCCCCAGGCTCGAGAACCTACGAGCAGTACTTC.

This chain joins TRBV11-2 and TRBJ2-1, with 11 bases matching TRBD2. CDR3 length: 15 residues. Germline loops: CDR1 SGHAT, CDR2 FQNNGV. V dropped 1 base and J dropped 5; count of bases not matched to a gene: 1. CDR3 loop: CASSLGLAGNNEQFF. The CDR3 region has the DNA TGTGCCAGCAGCTTAGGACTAGCGGGGAACAATGAGCAGTTCTTC. Supplemented by reference TRBV11-2 and TRBJ2-1, the full variable domain reads EAGVAQSPRYKIIEKRQSVAFWCNPISGHATLYWYQQILGQGPKLLIQFQNNGVVDDSQLPKDRFSAERLKGVDSTLKIQPAKLEDSAVYLCASSLGLAGNNEQFFGPGTRLTVL.

This chain uses TRBV29-1 with TRBJ1-2; 7 bases map to TRBD1. The CDR3 has 15 amino acids. The V and J ends lost 6 bases and 1 base, in that order; junction bases with no gene match: 11. In germline, CDR1 is SQVTM, CDR2 ANQGSEA. The CDR3 DNA is TGCAGCGTCCCCGCGTCCGGACAGGTTAACTATGGCTACACCTTC. Its protein is CSVPASGQVNYGYTF.

The rearrangement joins TRBV7-2 to TRBJ1-6, with 7 bases identical to TRBD1. V gave up 1 base and J gave up 8 bases; unmatched junction bases: 2. The CDR3 is 14 residues long. Per germline, CDR1 SGHTA and CDR2 FQGNSA. The CDR3 loop is CASSLDTGDSPLHF. The CDR3 bases are TGTGCCAGCAGCTTAGACACAGGGGATTCACCCCTCCACTTT.

The chain has TRBV5-1 and TRBJ1-1; TRBD1 agrees at 8 bases. The CDR3 is made up of 14 amino acids. V was clipped by 4 bases and J by 2 bases; unmatched bases: 4. CDR1 is SGHRS, CDR2 YFSETQ, per germline. CDR3 coding DNA: TGCGCCAGCAGCCTGGGACAGGACAACACTGAAGCTTTCTTT. Protein: CASSLGQDNTEAFF.

V usage is TRBV2 and J usage is TRBJ1-6, with D maybe TRBD1 (5 bases). The germline V gene has CDR1 SNHLY and CDR2 FYNNEI. Deletions cut 3 bases from V and 7 bases from J, with 7 bases between. The CDR3 runs 13 residues. The CDR3 DNA is TGTGCCAGCAGTGACTCAGGGAATTCACCCCTCCACTTT. This translates into CASSDSGNSPLHF.

This chain joins TRBV19 and TRBJ2-1; tentative D call: TRBD1 (5 bases). This CDR3 has 13 amino acids. Looked up from germline, CDR1 is LNHDA and CDR2 is SQIVND (reference sequence). V gave up 3 bases and J gave up 10 bases, with 13 bases separating them. Here the CDR3 reads CASSIGAEREQFF. In DNA form, the CDR3 reads TGTGCCAGTAGTATTGGGGCGGAAAGAGAGCAGTTCTTC. The full variable domain, with the rest looked up from reference TRBV19 and TRBJ2-1, is DGGITQSPKYLFRKEGQNVTLSCEQNLNHDAMYWYRQDPGQGLRLIYYSQIVNDFQKGDIAEGYSVSREKKESFPLTVTSAQKNPTAFYLCASSIGAEREQFFGPGTRLTVL.

V and J are TRBV6-2 or TRBV6-3 and TRBJ1-5; D gene uncertain. Germline V gene data show CDR1 as MNHEY and CDR2 as SVGEGT. The V and J ends lost 0 bases and 3 bases respectively, with 15 bases between them. This CDR3 is 17 amino acids long. CDR3 nucleotide sequence: TGTGCCAGCAGTTACTCAGGGAGGGTGCGGATCAATCAGCCCCAGCATTTT. Its protein is CASSYSGRVRINQPQHF.

The DNA of the CDR3 is TGTGCCATCACTAAATCCCGGGACAGGGACAACTATGGCTACACCTTC. Its translation: CAITKSRDRDNYGYTF. The rearrangement joins TRBV10-3 to TRBJ1-2; 9 nucleotides match TRBD1. CDR3 length: 16 residues. Trimming took 7 bases from V and 2 from J; bases not matched to a gene: 11. The V gene's germline CDR1 is ENHRY and CDR2 SYGVKD.

The chain links TRBV2 to TRBJ1-2, with 7 bases fitting TRBD1. Per germline, CDR1 SNHLY and CDR2 FYNNEI. The junction had 14 bases not matched to a gene; V was cut back by 6 bases and J by 7 bases. The CDR3 totals 15 residues. CDR3 DNA sequence: TGTGCCAGCAGCCGGAATTACGACAGGGATATTGGCTACACCTTC. It translates to CASSRNYDRDIGYTF.

The chain links TRBV5-1 to TRBJ2-2, with a weak D call TRBD1 (6 bases). Germline loops: CDR1 SGHRS, CDR2 YFSETQ. The CDR3 has 14 amino acids. Deletions cut 8 bases from V and 2 bases from J, with 13 bases between. CDR3 nucleotides: TGCGCCAGTAGACAGGCCTTAAACACCGGGGAGCTGTTTTTT. Translating it yields CASRQALNTGELFF.

This chain's CDR3 is CATDMGVQPQHF. CDR3 nucleotide sequence: TGTGCCACCGATATGGGCGTTCAGCCCCAGCATTTT. The V and J genes are TRBV19 and TRBJ1-5; D not resolved. Germline V gives CDR1 LNHDA, CDR2 SQIVND (reference sequence). V gave up 10 bases and J gave up 6 bases, with 13 bases separating them. This CDR3 is built from 12 residues. The variable domain in full, completed from reference TRBV19 and TRBJ1-5, reads DGGITQSPKYLFRKEGQNVTLSCEQNLNHDAMYWYRQDPGQGLRLIYYSQIVNDFQKGDIAEGYSVSREKKESFPLTVTSAQKNPTAFYLCATDMGVQPQHFGDGTRLSIL.

The sample holds one count of this clone. This chain uses TRBV10-3 with TRBJ2-5; TRBD2 agrees at 10 bases. The CDR3 totals 15 residues. Germline-derived CDR1 and CDR2 are ENHRY and SYGVKD. With 8 bases clipped from V and 4 bases from J, the junction kept 10 bases outside the gene matches. CDR3 protein: CAIAGLAGEGETQYF. DNA of the CDR3: TGTGCCATCGCGGGCCTAGCGGGAGAAGGAGAGACCCAGTACTTC.

The chain combines TRBV5-5 with TRBJ2-7; 8 nucleotides agree with TRBD1. The CDR3 contains 15 residues. Per germline, CDR1 SGHKS and CDR2 YYEKEE (reference sequence). V shed 6 bases and J 0 bases; nucleotides not matched to a gene: 8. CDR3: CASIATGGFSYEQYF. The CDR3, as DNA: TGTGCCAGCATCGCCACAGGGGGATTCTCCTACGAGCAGTACTTC.

The chain links TRBV6-1 to TRBJ2-7, with D possibly being TRBD1 (7 bases). Germline CDR1 is MNHNS and CDR2 is SASEGT. Between the trimmed V and J ends, which lost 2 bases and 2 bases, there was a span of 19 bases. This CDR3 is 17 amino acids long. The CDR3 coding sequence is TGTGCCAGCAGTGAAAGGTTTGGAGGGACAGCACCCTACGAGCAGTACGTC. Amino acid sequence: CASSERFGGTAPYEQYV.

V is TRBV2 and J is TRBJ1-2; 9 bases fit TRBD1. The germline gives CDR1 SNHLY, CDR2 FYNNEI. CDR3 length equals 13 residues. V shed 5 bases and J 5 bases; nucleotides not matched to a gene: 3. In DNA, the CDR3 is TGTGCCAGCAGTACAGGGGGCACGTATGGCTACACCTTC. It is translated as CASSTGGTYGYTF.

The chain is built from TRBV7-2 and TRBJ2-3; D is possibly TRBD1 (5 bases). Germline loops: CDR1 SGHTA, CDR2 FQGNSA. Trimming pared 4 bases from V and 0 bases from J, leaving 14 bases between. The CDR3 runs 16 residues. The CDR3, as DNA: TGTGCCAGCAGCTCCCAGGGCCTCCTAAGCACAGATACGCAGTATTTT. Translating it yields CASSSQGLLSTDTQYF.

This chain connects TRBV20-1 to TRBJ1-4, with 7 bases lining up with TRBD1. Trimming took 3 bases from V and 5 from J; bases not matched to a gene: 9. Germline values: CDR1 DFQATT, CDR2 SNEGSKA (reference sequence). The CDR3 is 15 amino acids. CDR3 protein: CSASVQGQLNEKLFF. CDR3 DNA: TGCAGTGCTAGTGTGCAGGGACAGCTAAATGAAAAACTGTTTTTT.

The rearrangement uses TRBV3-1 (or the pseudogene TRBV3-2) and TRBJ1-2; 7 nucleotides match TRBD1. The germline CDR1 and CDR2 sequences are LGHDT and YNNKEL (reference sequence). The V and J ends lost 1 base and 6 bases, in that order; junction bases with no gene match: 8. CDR3 length: 15 amino acids. The CDR3 protein is CASSQGLSGGDGYTF. CDR3 DNA sequence: TGTGCCAGCAGCCAAGGGTTGTCAGGGGGAGATGGCTACACCTTC.

The V gene is TRBV3-1 (or the pseudogene TRBV3-2), the J gene TRBJ1-3; the D is unclear. CDR3 length: 15 residues. The germline CDR1 and CDR2 sequences are LGHDT and YNNKEL (reference sequence). Trimming stripped 3 bases from V and 0 bases from J, with 9 bases between. In nucleotides, the CDR3 is TGTGCCAGCAGCCACCGAGACACCTCTGGAAACACCATATATTTT. Translated, it gives CASSHRDTSGNTIYF.

The gene calls are TRBV10-3 and TRBJ1-1, with D perhaps matching TRBD1 (5 bases). Per germline, CDR1 ENHRY and CDR2 SYGVKD. V shed 5 bases and J shed 2 bases, with 15 bases lying between them. This CDR3 contains 15 residues. As DNA, the CDR3 is TGTGCCATCAGTTACACGGGGGGGAAAAACACTGAAGCTTTCTTT. Protein: CAISYTGGKNTEAFF.

The CDR3 reads CASSLGQGSEAFF. CDR3 bases: TGTGCCAGCAGCTTAGGACAGGGCTCTGAAGCTTTCTTT. The chain has TRBV7-9 and TRBJ1-1; TRBD1 aligns across 7 bases. This CDR3 is 13 amino acids long. V was clipped by 1 base and J by 6 bases; unmatched bases: 2. From germline, CDR1 is SEHNR and CDR2 FQNEAQ (reference sequence).

The chain is built from TRBV3-1 (or the pseudogene TRBV3-2) and TRBJ2-1; maybe TRBD2 (5 bases). Germline-derived CDR1 and CDR2 are LGHDT and YNNKEL (reference sequence). The CDR3 runs to 15 residues. V dropped 0 bases and J dropped 6 bases, with 12 bases sitting between them. The CDR3, as DNA: TGTGCCAGCAGCCAAGACTGGGCGGGCCCCAATGAGCAGTTCTTC. Protein sequence: CASSQDWAGPNEQFF.

Notes on this clone: Other DNA sequences from this sample encode an identical CDR3 as well. The chain recombines TRBV19 with TRBJ1-2; TRBD1 is a possible D gene (5 bases). The ends were cut back, 3 bases at V and 4 bases at J, with 9 bases in the middle. The CDR3 covers 13 residues. Germline assignment: CDR1 LNHDA and CDR2 SQIVND (reference sequence). The CDR3 nucleotides read TGTGCCAGTAGTATTGGCGGGGGCTATGGCTACACCTTC. This codes for CASSIGGGYGYTF. The full variable domain, its missing parts supplied by reference TRBV19 and TRBJ1-2, is DGGITQSPKYLFRKEGQNVTLSCEQNLNHDAMYWYRQDPGQGLRLIYYSQIVNDFQKGDIAEGYSVSREKKESFPLTVTSAQKNPTAFYLCASSIGGGYGYTFGSGTRLTVV.

V usage is TRBV7-8 and J usage is TRBJ2-3; D gene uncertain. The V end lost 1 base, the J end lost 2 bases, and 13 bases lay between the germline ends. This CDR3 contains 16 residues. Germline lookup yields CDR1 SGHVS and CDR2 FQNEAQ. The CDR3 is CASSLVAGFDTDTQYF. The CDR3 DNA reads TGTGCCAGCAGCTTAGTGGCAGGTTTCGACACAGATACGCAGTATTTT.

This chain joins TRBV15 and TRBJ2-1; 13 bases align to TRBD2. Germline V lookup: CDR1 LNHNV, CDR2 YYDKDF (reference sequence). The CDR3 runs to 17 residues. V lost 1 base and J lost 7; bases outside the gene matches: 7. DNA of the CDR3: TGTGCCACCAGCAGAGTGGCGACTAGCGGGAGGAGGAATGAGCAGTTCTTC. It specifies CATSRVATSGRRNEQFF. Complete variable domain (other parts from reference TRBV15 and TRBJ2-1): DAMVIQNPRYQVTQFGKPVTLSCSQTLNHNVMYWYQQKSSQAPKLLFHYYDKDFNNEADTPDNFQSRRPNTSFCFLDIRSPGLGDTAMYLCATSRVATSGRRNEQFFGPGTRLTVL.

The gene calls are TRBV14 and TRBJ2-3, with 7 bases aligning to TRBD2. CDR1 is SGHDN, CDR2 FVKESK, per germline. This CDR3 is 12 amino acids long. V dropped 4 bases and J dropped 7; count of bases not matched to a gene: 2. The CDR3 loop is CASSPGLYTQYF. CDR3 coding DNA: TGTGCCAGCAGCCCGGGACTATATACGCAGTATTTT.